Each of the 32 T cell receptor beta chains below was sequenced from the same sample in a study of identical twins' blood T cells. TCRdb independently ran MiXCR on the 5' RACE reads; one entry per CDR3 protein. The repertoire holds a few hundred thousand distinct CDR3 sequences, about 28% seen once, with 5.5% to 6.5% in the top ten. Sequencing was performed on PBMCs. Every receptor here comes from a woman aged 18 to 55 in good health.

This clonotype occurred a few times. This chain connects TRBV7-2 to TRBJ2-1; no firm D call. This CDR3 contains 13 residues. CDR1 is SGHTA and CDR2 is FQGNSA in the germline V gene. Trimming took 2 bases from V and 9 from J, leaving 11 bases between them. This CDR3 reads CASSLYSGSEQFF. The CDR3 nucleotides read TGTGCCAGCAGCTTATATTCGGGTTCTGAGCAGTTCTTC.

There are a few counts of this clonotype. The gene calls are TRBV9 and TRBJ1-1; weak D call: TRBD1 (6 bases). Trimming left V 4 bases short and J 6 bases short, with 22 bases between. Per the germline V gene, CDR1 is SGDLS and CDR2 is YYNGEE. The CDR3 contains 16 residues. This CDR3 reads CASSPIGDKGGPEAFF. CDR3 in DNA: TGTGCCAGCAGCCCAATCGGGGACAAAGGGGGACCTGAAGCTTTCTTT.

This clonotype was counted many times. The rearrangement links TRBV11-2 to TRBJ1-1; D perhaps matches TRBD1 (6 bases). Germline assignment: CDR1 SGHAT and CDR2 FQNNGV. Trimming removed 7 bases at V and 5 bases at J, with 17 bases between. This CDR3 comprises 14 residues. The CDR3 is CASTEWGRGTEAFF. CDR3 DNA: TGTGCCAGCACCGAATGGGGGCGGGGGACTGAAGCTTTCTTT. Based on the CDR3 plus reference TRBV11-2 and TRBJ1-1, the full variable domain is EAGVAQSPRYKIIEKRQSVAFWCNPISGHATLYWYQQILGQGPKLLIQFQNNGVVDDSQLPKDRFSAERLKGVDSTLKIQPAKLEDSAVYLCASTEWGRGTEAFFGQGTRLTVV.

The chain is built from TRBV19 and TRBJ2-2, with D possibly being TRBD1 (6 bases). Germline lookup yields CDR1 LNHDA and CDR2 SQIVND (reference sequence). This CDR3 comprises 16 residues. Trimming pared 5 bases from V and 7 bases from J, leaving 20 bases between. The DNA of the CDR3 is TGTGCCAGTAGTTTAATCCCGGGACAAGGTTTCGGGGAGCTGTTTTTT. Translation: CASSLIPGQGFGELFF.

This clonotype was picked up a small number of times. This chain joins TRBV5-1 and TRBJ1-1, with TRBD1 identical over 7 bases. This CDR3 is 14 amino acids long. Germline V gives CDR1 SGHRS, CDR2 YFSETQ. Unmatched junction bases numbered 6, after V lost 0 bases and J lost 7 bases. The CDR3 here is CASSLEDRVGEAFF. The CDR3, as DNA: TGCGCCAGCAGCTTGGAAGACAGGGTTGGTGAAGCTTTCTTT. The full variable domain, its missing parts supplied by reference TRBV5-1 and TRBJ1-1, is KAGVTQTPRYLIKTRGQQVTLSCSPISGHRSVSWYQQTPGQGLQFLFEYFSETQRNKGNFPGRFSGRQFSNSRSEMNVSTLELGDSALYLCASSLEDRVGEAFFGQGTRLTVV.

V gene TRBV12-3 or TRBV12-4 combines with J gene TRBJ2-1; TRBD2 might be the D (6 bases). With 3 bases removed from V and 3 bases from J, the gap between germline ends came to 9 bases. This CDR3 contains 14 residues. The CDR3 reads CASSFAGIYNEQFF. In DNA, the CDR3 is TGTGCCAGCAGTTTTGCGGGGATCTACAATGAGCAGTTCTTC.

This clonotype was detected only once. This chain uses TRBV20-1 with TRBJ1-2; 7 positions agree with TRBD1. CDR1 DFQATT and CDR2 SNEGSKA come from the germline V gene (reference sequence). J lost 3 bases, V lost 4 bases, and 2 bases had no gene match. This CDR3 spans 12 amino acids. The CDR3 DNA is TGCAGTGCTACGGACAGGCACTATGGCTACACCTTC. Translation gives CSATDRHYGYTF.

The V call is TRBV14, the J call TRBJ2-3; D is unresolved. The length of the CDR3 is 12 residues. Trimming stripped 4 bases from V and 8 bases from J, with 10 bases between. Germline CDR1 reads SGHDN; CDR2 reads FVKESK. CDR3 coding DNA: TGTGCCAGCAGCCCAAACGGAGTTACGCAGTATTTT. It specifies CASSPNGVTQYF. Based on the CDR3 plus reference TRBV14 and TRBJ2-3, the full variable domain is EAGVTQFPSHSVIEKGQTVTLRCDPISGHDNLYWYRRVMGKEIKFLLHFVKESKQDESGMPNNRFLAERTGGTYSTLKVQPAELEDSGVYFCASSPNGVTQYFGPGTRLTVL.

This clonotype was observed once. The chain uses TRBV7-9 and TRBJ1-1; 8 bases are a match to TRBD1. V was clipped by 6 bases and J by 4 bases; unmatched bases: 7. The CDR3 runs 14 residues. CDR1 is SEHNR and CDR2 is FQNEAQ in the germline V gene (reference sequence). CDR3 protein: CASSKQGEVTEAFF. CDR3 nucleotides: TGTGCCAGCAGTAAACAGGGGGAGGTCACTGAAGCTTTCTTT. The full variable domain, its missing parts supplied by reference TRBV7-9 and TRBJ1-1, is DTGVSQNPRHKITKRGQNVTFRCDPISEHNRLYWYRQTLGQGPEFLTYFQNEAQLEKSRLLSDRFSAERPKGSFSTLEIQRTEQGDSAMYLCASSKQGEVTEAFFGQGTRLTVV.

J is TRBJ2-1 and V is TRBV10-1; 9 bases are shared with TRBD1. V lost 3 bases and J lost 9; bases outside the gene matches: 6. The CDR3 runs 14 residues. The germline CDR1 and CDR2 sequences are WNHNN and SYGVQD (reference sequence). The CDR3 coding sequence is TGCGCCAGCAGTGACCGGGACAGGGAGGGTGAGCAGTTCTTC. It is translated as CASSDRDREGEQFF.

The rearrangement uses TRBV12-5 and TRBJ1-1; D unresolved. CDR1 is LGHNT, CDR2 FRNRAP, per germline. This CDR3 has 13 amino acids. V was trimmed by 2 bases and J by 1 base, leaving 5 bases between them. The CDR3 sequence: CASGLTPNTEAFF. CDR3 nucleotide sequence: TGTGCTAGTGGTTTGACCCCGAACACTGAAGCTTTCTTT.

This clonotype turned up a few times. This chain joins TRBV5-1 and TRBJ2-6; no clear D gene. Trimming removed 2 bases at V and 0 bases at J, with 12 bases between. The CDR3 covers 17 residues. CDR1 is SGHRS and CDR2 is YFSETQ in the germline V gene. The CDR3 DNA reads as TGCGCCAGCAGCTTTTTGATCGGTGCCTCTGGGGCCAACGTCCTGACTTTC. The encoded protein is CASSFLIGASGANVLTF. The variable domain in full, completed from reference TRBV5-1 and TRBJ2-6, reads KAGVTQTPRYLIKTRGQQVTLSCSPISGHRSVSWYQQTPGQGLQFLFEYFSETQRNKGNFPGRFSGRQFSNSRSEMNVSTLELGDSALYLCASSFLIGASGANVLTFGAGSRLTVL.

The CDR3 nucleotides are TGCAGTGCTAGAGGGGTTTCGGACACTGAAGCTTTCTTT. This encodes CSARGVSDTEAFF. The chain couples TRBV20-1 to TRBJ1-1; D call uncertain. V was pared by 1 base and J by 3 bases, with 9 bases between. The germline V gene encodes CDR1 DFQATT and CDR2 SNEGSKA (reference sequence). This CDR3 region has 13 residues.

This clonotype was seen many times. The chain has TRBV3-1 and TRBJ1-1; no definite D call. V lost 4 bases, J lost 6 bases, and 6 bases lay in between. The length of the CDR3 is 11 residues. Germline-derived CDR1 and CDR2 are LGHDT and YNNKEL (reference sequence). CDR3 sequence (DNA): TGTGCCAGCAGCCGGGAGTCTGAAGCTTTCTTT. Protein product: CASSRESEAFF.

The chain couples TRBV20-1 to TRBJ1-5; TRBD1 is a possible D gene (6 bases). The V and J ends lost 5 bases and 9 bases respectively, with 17 bases between them. The germline CDR1 and CDR2 sequences are DFQATT and SNEGSKA (reference sequence). The CDR3 is 13 amino acids. The CDR3 here is CSALRQALGPQHF. As DNA, the CDR3 is TGCAGTGCTCTCCGACAGGCCCTGGGGCCCCAGCATTTT.

This clonotype was counted between two and nine times. The rearrangement joins TRBV29-1 to TRBJ2-3; 8 nucleotides match TRBD1. V was pared by 6 bases and J by 7 bases, with 6 bases of the junction left unmatched. There are 12 residues in the CDR3. CDR1 is SQVTM and CDR2 is ANQGSEA in the germline V gene. CDR3 region: CSVRTGRNTQYF. CDR3 coding DNA: TGCAGCGTCAGGACAGGGCGAAATACGCAGTATTTT.

This clonotype has only a few counts. The chain is built from TRBV12-3 or TRBV12-4 and TRBJ1-1; 8 bases are a match to TRBD1. This CDR3 comprises 16 residues. With V trimmed by 6 bases and J by 11 bases, 20 bases remained unmatched. This CDR3 is CASRVFSQGGHLGAFF. The DNA of the CDR3 is TGTGCCAGCAGGGTCTTCTCACAGGGGGGGCATCTAGGGGCTTTCTTT.

This chain uses TRBV15 with TRBJ2-3; D tentatively fits TRBD1 or TRBD2 (5 bases each). This CDR3 has 20 amino acids. CDR1 and CDR2 (germline): LNHNV, YYDKDF (reference sequence). With 1 base removed from V and 2 bases from J, the gap between germline ends came to 25 bases. The DNA of the CDR3 is TGTGCCACCAGCAGAGTCGGACCTGGCGAGGGGCGAGGGGTCACAGATACGCAGTATTTT. The encoded protein is CATSRVGPGEGRGVTDTQYF.

DNA for the CDR3: TGTGCCAGCAGCCAAGGAGGAGGATCTGAAGCTTTCTTT. This gives the protein CASSQGGGSEAFF. The chain couples TRBV14 to TRBJ1-1; no clear D gene. Trimming left V 1 base short and J 6 bases short, with 9 bases between. Germline assignment: CDR1 SGHDN and CDR2 FVKESK. The CDR3 length is 13 residues.

The chain combines TRBV5-1 with TRBJ2-7; 9 bases are shared with TRBD1. The CDR3 spans 14 residues. V was clipped by 2 bases and J by 3 bases; unmatched bases: 3. Germline V CDR1 and CDR2: SGHRS, YFSETQ. The CDR3 loop is CASSLTGGNYEQYF. The CDR3 bases are TGCGCCAGCAGCTTAACAGGGGGCAACTACGAGCAGTACTTC.

V is TRBV6-5 and J is TRBJ2-2; no clear D. Germline V lookup: CDR1 MNHEY, CDR2 SVGAGI. The CDR3 spans 14 residues. V dropped 6 bases and J dropped 7 bases, with 15 bases sitting between them. CDR3 nucleotide sequence: TGTGCCAGCAGAAAGCCTGGAGTACACGGGGAGCTGTTTTTT. Translation: CASRKPGVHGELFF.

The table lists this clonotype with a few counts. The chain couples TRBV21-1 to TRBJ1-1. TRBV21-1 is listed as a pseudogene. This CDR3 spans 15 amino acids. The CDR3 nucleotides read TGTGCCAGCAGCAAAGGGAGGGTCTGGAGCACTGAAGCTTTCTTT. This encodes CASSKGRVWSTEAFF.

This clonotype was observed a handful of times. V gene TRBV12-3 or TRBV12-4 combines with J gene TRBJ1-2; D is possibly TRBD1 (5 bases). This CDR3 spans 13 amino acids. V lost 8 bases to trimming and J lost 4 bases, with 14 bases between them. CDR3 in DNA: TGTGCCAGCTCCGCGGGGCTGCTCTATGGCTACACCTTC. The encoded protein is CASSAGLLYGYTF.

The chain links TRBV6-1 to TRBJ1-5; 8 bases are shared with TRBD1. From germline, CDR1 is MNHNS and CDR2 SASEGT. Losses at the gene ends were 6 bases for V and 13 bases for J; bases not matched to a gene: 5. This CDR3 has 11 amino acids. The CDR3 is CASRRDRSQHF. The CDR3, as DNA: TGTGCCAGCAGGAGGGACAGGTCGCAGCATTTT.

This rearrangement joins TRBV20-1 to TRBJ2-1; 8 bases match TRBD1. Germline V lookup: CDR1 DFQATT, CDR2 SNEGSKA (reference sequence). The length of the CDR3 is 17 residues. With V trimmed by 6 bases and J by 4 bases, 17 bases remained unmatched. The CDR3 nucleotides are TGCAGTGCACACCTAGGACAGGGAATAGGAGGATACAATGAGCAGTTCTTC. It translates to CSAHLGQGIGGYNEQFF.

This clonotype has a count of ten or more. This rearrangement joins TRBV5-5 to TRBJ2-1; 7 bases are shared with TRBD2. From germline, CDR1 is SGHKS and CDR2 YYEKEE (reference sequence). The CDR3 totals 17 residues. The ends lost 2 bases at V and 1 base at J; junction bases unmatched: 9. The CDR3, as DNA: TGTGCCAGCAGCTTCCTATTAGCGGGTGGATCCTACAATGAGCAGTTCTTC. Encoded protein: CASSFLLAGGSYNEQFF.

The table lists this clonotype with a few counts. This sequence joins TRBV19 and TRBJ1-2, with TRBD1 identical over 10 bases. Germline values: CDR1 LNHDA, CDR2 SQIVND (reference sequence). V shed 6 bases, J shed 0 bases, and the junction held 13 bases outside the gene matches. The CDR3 length is 18 residues. The CDR3 bases are TGTGCCAGTAGGCTAACCGCGGGACAGGGGAAATCTAACTATGGCTACACCTTC. Residues: CASRLTAGQGKSNYGYTF.

For this clonotype: The CDR3 carries no conserved terminal phenylalanine or tryptophan, so it likely arises from a read error. The chain carries TRBV6-2 or TRBV6-3 and TRBJ2-1; 10 bases map to TRBD2. The CDR3 has 16 amino acids. The trim removed 3 bases at V and 9 bases at J, leaving 11 bases unmatched. CDR1 MNHEY and CDR2 SVGEGT come from the germline V gene. Here the CDR3 reads CASSYRGLAGVGEQFV. CDR3 sequence (DNA): TGTGCCAGCAGTTATCGAGGGCTAGCGGGAGTCGGTGAGCAGTTCGTC.

The gene calls are TRBV25-1 and TRBJ2-1, with D unresolved. The CDR3 contains 14 residues. CDR1 and CDR2 (germline): MGHDK, SYGVNS. V was clipped by 4 bases and J by 0 bases, with 7 bases between them. The CDR3 is CASSADASYNEQFF. The DNA of the CDR3 is TGTGCCAGCAGTGCAGATGCCTCCTACAATGAGCAGTTCTTC.

In this sample, this clonotype turned up many times. The CDR3 reads CASRGRYNEQFF. The CDR3 region has the DNA TGTGCCAGCAGGGGACGATACAATGAGCAGTTCTTC. The chain uses TRBV2 and TRBJ2-1, with D perhaps given as TRBD1 or TRBD2 (5 bases each). Germline-derived CDR1 and CDR2 are SNHLY and FYNNEI. Trimming stripped 6 bases from V and 4 bases from J, with 7 bases between. The CDR3 is 12 residues long.

In this sample, this clonotype turned up a few times. The chain uses TRBV7-9 and TRBJ1-2; D not resolved. The V end was cut by 2 bases, the J end by 5 bases, with 9 bases between. There are 13 residues in the CDR3. CDR1 and CDR2 (germline): SEHNR, FQNEAQ (reference sequence). The CDR3 here is CASSLMSSYGYTF. CDR3 coding DNA: TGTGCCAGCAGCTTAATGTCGAGTTATGGCTACACCTTC.

The chain links TRBV5-1 to TRBJ1-4; no clear D. Trimming shortened V by 2 bases and J by 1 base, and 12 bases separated the two germline ends. The CDR3 spans 16 residues. CDR1 SGHRS and CDR2 YFSETQ come from the germline V gene. The CDR3: CASSFRGSVTNEKLFF. DNA of the CDR3: TGCGCCAGCAGCTTCCGCGGGAGTGTAACTAATGAAAAACTGTTTTTT.